The 9 T cell receptor beta chains listed next were all sequenced from one sample in a study of cytomegalovirus exposure and HLA in healthy donors. Here immunoSEQ multiplex PCR was the method, and the copy in TCRdb shows in-frame clones only, minus some. The sample has about 160,000 clones, approximately 96% seen once. Sample: PBMCs. The receptors come from a woman younger than 35 in good health and CMV-seronegative.

This chain links TRBV11-3 with TRBJ2-3; TRBD1 matches 7 bases. This CDR3 contains 14 residues. Germline V gene data show CDR1 as SGHNT and CDR2 as YENEEA. V trimming: 5 bases; J trimming: 5 bases; junction bases outside the gene matches: 7. The CDR3 nucleotides read TGTGCCAGCAGCATACAGGGGAAGAAAGATACGCAGTATTTT. Translated, it gives CASSIQGKKDTQYF.

The gene calls are TRBV4-1 and TRBJ1-2, with D perhaps matching TRBD1 (6 bases). The ends were cut back, 5 bases at V and 4 bases at J, with 20 bases in the middle. There are 16 residues in the CDR3. Germline V gives CDR1 MGHRA, CDR2 YSYEKL. The CDR3 region is CASSKGGNRKTYGYTF. DNA for the CDR3: TGCGCCAGCAGCAAGGGGGGGAACCGAAAGACCTATGGCTACACCTTC.

CDR3 region: CSAVPLAGGNTSTDTQYF. The CDR3 coding sequence is TGCAGCGCAGTACCACTAGCGGGGGGAAACACTAGCACAGATACGCAGTATTTT. The genes are TRBV29-1 and TRBJ2-3; the match to TRBD2 covers 12 bases. The V gene's germline CDR1 is SQVTM and CDR2 ANQGSEA. J gave up 0 bases and V 7 bases, and 14 bases lay outside the gene matches. The CDR3 length is 18 residues.

The genes are TRBV13 and TRBJ2-2; TRBD2 agrees at 13 bases. Germline V gene lookup returns CDR1 PRHDT and CDR2 FYEKMQ (reference sequence). V was clipped by 5 bases and J by 7 bases; unmatched bases: 4. The length of the CDR3 is 15 residues. The CDR3 here is CASSLWTSGGGELFF. The CDR3 DNA sequence: TGTGCCAGCAGCCTTTGGACTAGCGGGGGCGGGGAGCTGTTTTTT.

This chain joins TRBV5-1 and TRBJ2-5, with 7 bases fitting TRBD1. Losses at the gene ends were 7 bases for V and 0 bases for J; bases not matched to a gene: 3. Germline V lookup: CDR1 SGHRS, CDR2 YFSETQ. The CDR3 spans 13 residues. CDR3 coding DNA: TGCGCCAGCGCAGGGACAGACCAAGAGACCCAGTACTTC. This gives the protein CASAGTDQETQYF.

The chain links TRBV7-8 to TRBJ2-3, with TRBD2 matching over 8 bases. This CDR3 spans 15 amino acids. V lost 5 bases to trimming and J lost 4 bases; unmatched junction nucleotides: 8. Germline CDR1 and CDR2: SGHVS and FQNEAQ. CDR3 DNA sequence: TGTGCCAGCAGCGAAGGACTAGCTAATCCAGATACGCAGTATTTT. Translated, it gives CASSEGLANPDTQYF.

The chain links TRBV7-2 to TRBJ2-3, with 7 bases fitting TRBD2. CDR1 is SGHTA, CDR2 FQGNSA, per germline. The CDR3 sequence is 14 residues long. V lost 4 bases, J lost 8 bases, and 9 bases stayed unmatched. The chain's CDR3 is CASSSGRLAGTQYF. CDR3 in DNA: TGTGCCAGCAGCTCCGGACGACTAGCCGGTACGCAGTATTTT.

This clone has just one count. The genes are TRBV27 and TRBJ2-1, with 7 nucleotides matching TRBD2. Trimming removed 2 bases from V and 7 bases from J; junction bases left unmatched: 5. CDR1 is MNHEY and CDR2 is SMNVEV in the germline V gene (reference sequence). This CDR3 region has 14 residues. In nucleotides, the CDR3 is TGTGCCAGCAGTTTACGGGGAGGGAAGAATGAGCAGTTCTTC. Its translation is CASSLRGGKNEQFF.

The rearrangement joins TRBV6-1 to TRBJ2-7; 10 bases are a match to TRBD1. From germline, CDR1 is MNHNS and CDR2 SASEGT. CDR3 length: 14 residues. With V trimmed by 4 bases and J by 3 bases, 3 bases remained unmatched. CDR3 DNA: TGTGCCAGCAGTGGCCGGGACAGGGGCTACGAGCAGTACTTC. Its protein is CASSGRDRGYEQYF.